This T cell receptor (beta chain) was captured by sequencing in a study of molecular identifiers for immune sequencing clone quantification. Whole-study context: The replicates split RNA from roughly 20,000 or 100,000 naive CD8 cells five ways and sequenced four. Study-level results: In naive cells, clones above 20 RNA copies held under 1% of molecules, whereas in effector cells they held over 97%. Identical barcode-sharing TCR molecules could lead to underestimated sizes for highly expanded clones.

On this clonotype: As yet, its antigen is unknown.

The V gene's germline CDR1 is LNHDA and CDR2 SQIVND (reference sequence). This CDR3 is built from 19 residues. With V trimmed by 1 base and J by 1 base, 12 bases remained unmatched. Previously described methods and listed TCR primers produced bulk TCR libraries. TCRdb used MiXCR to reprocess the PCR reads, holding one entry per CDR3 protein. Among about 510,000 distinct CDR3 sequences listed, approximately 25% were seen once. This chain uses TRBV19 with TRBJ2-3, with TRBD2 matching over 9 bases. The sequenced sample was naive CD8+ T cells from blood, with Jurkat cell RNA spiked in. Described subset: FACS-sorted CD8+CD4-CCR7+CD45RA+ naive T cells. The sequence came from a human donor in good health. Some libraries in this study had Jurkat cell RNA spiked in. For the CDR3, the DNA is TGTGCCAGTAGTATAGGTCAAGCGGGGGGCAGTCTTGGCACAGATACGCAGTATTTT. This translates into CASSIGQAGGSLGTDTQYF.